The rows below give T cell receptor beta chains drawn from one sample of a study of PD-L1 blockade in urothelial cancer. Only in-frame clones appear in the TCRdb table, and some are missing; sequencing was by immunoSEQ multiplex PCR. The sample carries tens of thousands of clones, approximately 79% recorded once. This specimen consisted of PBMCs, obtained around atezolizumab (anti-PD-L1) treatment. The receptors derive from a man aged 65-85 years with urothelial cancer. Each CDR3 is given with its conserved first and last residue. A D gene is named only where the DNA matches it firmly. Clone size appears in some rows only: once, few, many, or a class for an expanded clone.

>TRBV19|TRBJ2-2|TRBD1|-
CASSITRTGLLRGNTGELFF
TGTGCCAGTAGTATAACGAGGACAGGGTTATTGCGGGGGAACACCGGGGAGCTGTTTTTT
>TRBV5-1|TRBJ2-7|TRBD1|-
CASSPRQGSYEQYF
TGCGCCAGCAGCCCCCGACAGGGCTCCTACGAGCAGTACTTC
>TRBV6-1|TRBJ2-5|-|once
CASSLRFGETQYF
TGTGCCAGCAGTTTGCGGTTTGGGGAGACCCAGTACTTC
>TRBV18|TRBJ1-5|-|-
CASSPGGMRNQPQHF
TGTGCCAGCTCACCGGGGGGAATGCGCAATCAGCCCCAGCATTTT
>TRBV9|TRBJ2-1|TRBD2|-
CASSETSGINEQFF
TGTGCCAGCAGCGAGACTAGCGGGATCAATGAGCAGTTCTTC
>TRBV6-1|TRBJ1-2|-|-
CASSLQRYYGYTF
TGTGCCAGCAGTCTACAGAGATACTATGGCTACACCTTC
>TRBV5-1|TRBJ1-2|TRBD1|-
CASSTLGQTFYGYTF
TGCGCCAGCAGCACCCTGGGACAGACTTTTTATGGCTACACCTTC
>TRBV2|TRBJ2-7|-|-
CASSDVDSLAYEQYF
TGTGCCAGCAGTGACGTAGACAGTTTGGCCTACGAGCAGTACTTC
>TRBV18|TRBJ1-1|-|-
CASSPDSMNTEAFF
TGTGCCAGCTCACCGGACAGCATGAACACTGAAGCTTTCTTT
>TRBV9|TRBJ1-1|-|-
CASSPRQKAGSATEAFF
TGTGCCAGCAGCCCACGACAGAAGGCGGGGTCAGCCACTGAAGCTTTCTTT
>TRBV5-4|TRBJ1-1|-|-
CASSFPGGNTEAFF
TGTGCCAGCAGCTTCCCGGGGGGGAACACTGAAGCTTTCTTT
>TRBV19|TRBJ1-4|TRBD1|once
CASSPGQFNEKLFF
TGTGCCAGTAGTCCGGGACAGTTTAATGAAAAACTGTTTTTT
>TRBV28|TRBJ2-2|TRBD2|-
CASSLPGLGTLFGGELFF
TGTGCCAGCAGCCTGCCGGGACTAGGGACCCTTTTTGGCGGGGAGCTGTTTTTT
>TRBV18|TRBJ2-1|-|-
CASSPPRGYYNEQFF
TGTGCCAGCTCACCGCCCAGGGGTTACTACAATGAGCAGTTCTTC
>TRBV27|TRBJ2-1|TRBD1|-
CASSLGWTGREQFF
TGTGCCAGCAGTTTGGGATGGACAGGGCGTGAGCAGTTCTTC
>TRBV5-5|TRBJ1-1|TRBD1|-
CASSLSGTGYTEAFF
TGTGCCAGCAGCTTGTCCGGGACAGGGTATACTGAAGCTTTCTTT
>TRBV14|TRBJ2-3|TRBD1|-
CASSQDPGQGTDTQYF
TGTGCCAGCAGCCAAGATCCGGGACAGGGAACAGATACGCAGTATTTT
>TRBV11-1|TRBJ2-7|-|-
CASSAGGKPYEQYF
TGTGCCAGCAGTGCCGGGGGAAAGCCCTACGAGCAGTACTTC
>TRBV5-1|TRBJ2-5|TRBD1|-
CASSATGARETQYF
TGCGCCAGCAGCGCGACAGGGGCGAGGGAGACCCAGTACTTC
>TRBV5-1|TRBJ1-4|-|once
CASSLGGEDNEKLFF
TGCGCCAGCAGCTTGGGAGGGGAGGATAATGAAAAACTGTTTTTT
>TRBV5-1|TRBJ2-1|TRBD1|few
CASSFGQVTDEQFF
TGCGCCAGCAGCTTCGGACAGGTTACGGATGAGCAGTTCTTC
>TRBV2|TRBJ2-5|TRBD1|-
CASRLDRVSQTAPYF
TGTGCCAGCAGGCTGGACAGGGTATCCCAAACCGCCCCGTACTTC